Reported below is one T cell receptor (beta chain). Its antigen is currently unknown. This sample was included in a study of cytomegalovirus exposure and HLA in healthy donors. The study, taken as a whole, reports: The tendency of first-cohort TCR clusters to co-occur in the 120 or so validation repertoires was identified by a subsequent analysis.

Method: immunoSEQ multiplex PCR; TCRdb's copy keeps in-frame clones and lacks some. Of approximately 110,000 clones in the sample, 88% were seen once. Trimming took off 7 bases at V and 1 base at J, with 13 bases between the two ends. Germline V lookup: CDR1 MNHEY, CDR2 SVGAGI. The CDR3 length is 14 residues. From the approximately 120-subject validation cohort, which was separate from the approximately 700-subject first cohort, the donors were drawn. The sample comprised PBMCs. The TCR originated in a woman younger than 35 in good health and CMV-seronegative. The chain employs TRBV6-5 and TRBJ1-2, with D possibly matching TRBD1 (5 bases). The DNA of the CDR3 is TGTGCCAGCAACCCAGGGTTAGTTAACTATGGCTACACCTTC. Its translation is CASNPGLVNYGYTF.